This T cell receptor beta chain was profiled in a study of blood T cell repertoires in COVID-19. Looking at the study overall: Material from acute and convalescent COVID-19 was sourced from the United States, Italy and Spain. The cDNA or gDNA used as material had been derived from T cells, B-cell-depleted T cells, or PBMCs.

Authors' processing steps: How many nucleated cells were present was estimated from reference gene primer amplification. Sequencing was performed with immunoSEQ multiplex PCR; in TCRdb, only in-frame clones are kept and a portion is missing. That table supplies the V and J calls and clone size; D and trimming were determined from the DNA. The table records 200,000 to 300,000 clones, 75% to 85% of them present only once. This clone was observed a handful of times. The receptor was isolated from a woman in her sixties or seventies with active or convalescent COVID-19. Specimen: peripheral blood.

This CDR3 reads CASSRDGQGYTF. CDR3 DNA: TGTGCCAGCAGTCGGGATGGGCAGGGCTACACCTTC. The chain joins TRBV27 to TRBJ1-2; D is unresolved. Trimming cost V 5 bases and J 8 bases, with 12 bases left between them. CDR1 is MNHEY and CDR2 is SMNVEV in the germline V gene (reference sequence). The CDR3 covers 12 residues.